This paragraph reports one T cell receptor (beta chain). Vbeta (60) and Jbeta (13) primers were used in the PCR. Clones were sequenced by immunoSEQ multiplex PCR, and TCRdb holds only the in-frame ones, with some missing. Of 75,000 to 95,000 clones listed, 65% to 85% are singletons. This CDR3 comprises 17 residues. Germline V gives CDR1 SGHRS, CDR2 YFSETQ. J was trimmed by 6 bases and V by 4 bases; bases with no gene match: 14. The data were taken from a study of cytomegalovirus exposure and HLA in healthy donors. The clonotype was recovered from a man aged 50 to 60 in good health and CMV-seronegative. The source material was PBMCs. V and J are TRBV5-1 and TRBJ1-2; 11 nucleotides line up with TRBD1. The CDR3 region is CASSPGQGAKGLDGYTF. Here the CDR3 DNA reads TGCGCCAGCAGCCCAGGACAGGGGGCAAAAGGGTTGGATGGCTACACCTTC.